Here is one TCR beta chain with its context. The data derive from a study of blood T cell repertoires in COVID-19. Background on the study: Sites across the United States, Italy and Spain contributed samples from acute and convalescent COVID-19. T cells, B-cell-depleted T cells, or PBMCs provided the cDNA or gDNA that served as material.

Produced via immunoSEQ multiplex PCR; TCRdb's table is partial and in-frame only. The sample contains around 74,000 clones, around 85% of which appear only once. The V end was cut by 3 bases, the J end by 6 bases, with 12 bases between. The CDR3 extends over 13 amino acids. The germline V gene has CDR1 SGHVS and CDR2 FNYEAQ. The rearrangement joins TRBV7-6 to TRBJ2-7; a possible D gene is TRBD2 (6 bases). The clonotype was recovered from a young man with acute or convalescent COVID-19. Sequenced: peripheral blood. The CDR3 sequence is CASSLPNGGEQYF. In DNA, the CDR3 is TGTGCCAGCAGCTTGCCAAACGGGGGCGAGCAGTACTTC.